This is a list of T cell receptor beta chains from one sample in a study of regulatory T cells in long-lasting Graves disease. TCRdb reanalysed the multiplex PCR reads using MiXCR and keeps one entry per CDR3 protein. This sample has some 330,000 distinct CDR3 sequences, with roughly 20% found just once. The sequencing here drew on peripheral blood mononuclear cells (PBMCs), taken when the disease was refractory, from a patient treated with antithyroid drugs. These receptors came from a woman in her forties with Graves disease. Both conserved end residues are trimmed from each CDR3.

TRBV6-1,TRBJ1-5,ASSEFAIRGLVNQPQH
TRBV7-2,TRBJ2-7,ASSLGDVTYEQY
TRBV28,TRBJ1-5,ASTRGRGNQPQH
TRBV28,TRBJ2-2,ASSGTSGGTGELF
TRBV12-3/TRBV12-4,TRBJ1-5,ASSPHLGAQH
TRBV6-1,TRBJ1-1,ASSDHELNTEAF
TRBV2,TRBJ1-4,ASSEARGPGEKLF
TRBV20-1,TRBJ1-1,RTGGQGNLNTEAF
TRBV7-9,TRBJ2-2,ASSRTRLLEGTGELF
TRBV6-1,TRBJ2-1,ASSEAAHHFYNEQF
TRBV5-8,TRBJ1-5,ANLRFPGGDYTQPQH
TRBV4-2,TRBJ2-3,ASSPGTSGSDTQY
TRBV20-1,TRBJ2-1,SANRDRGYNEQF
TRBV28,TRBJ1-1,ASSLYRGHEAF
TRBV19,TRBJ2-1,ASSILGGPSYNEQF
TRBV2,TRBJ2-7,ATRQLTPYEQY
TRBV10-1,TRBJ2-2,ASAISNTGELF
TRBV7-2,TRBJ2-7,ASSSARLAAEQY
TRBV20-1,TRBJ2-7,SASRDGDPYEQY
TRBV2,TRBJ2-2,ASSRVGTGELF
TRBV28,TRBJ1-2,ASSSPLYEANYGYT
TRBV28,TRBJ2-3,ASNHPGRKREGTLTDTQY
TRBV28,TRBJ1-1,ASSLSWPEAF
TRBV5-1,TRBJ2-5,ASSSPGRSYQETQY
TRBV5-4,TRBJ1-6,ASSSYRDLNSPLH
TRBV7-9,TRBJ2-7,ASSYSRNYEQY
TRBV9,TRBJ2-7,ASSETENRGLHEQY
TRBV28,TRBJ1-6,ASSTDHFLQH
TRBV10-2,TRBJ2-2,ASRGLAGVGDTGELF
TRBV10-3,TRBJ2-5,AISTGGSVETQY
TRBV9,TRBJ1-1,ASSVAGSGQMNTEAF
TRBV28,TRBJ1-1,ASTPIGQIGNTEAF
TRBV20-1,TRBJ2-7,SAATSGSYEQY
TRBV28,TRBJ1-1,ASSSQGPGEAF
TRBV10-2,TRBJ2-7,ASSEGFGEVPTYEQY
TRBV3-1,TRBJ1-1,ASSHQGINEAF
TRBV11-2,TRBJ2-2,ASSLFLAANTGELF
TRBV6-1,TRBJ2-7,ASIKLLGLPYEQY
TRBV20-1,TRBJ2-7,SAHTGIHEQY
TRBV28,TRBJ1-1,ATGQLNTEAF